This is a list of T cell receptor beta chains from one sample in a study of blood T cell repertoires in COVID-19. The repertoire was sequenced with immunoSEQ multiplex PCR; TCRdb's copy has only in-frame clones and lacks some. The sample carries 200,000 to 250,000 clones, about 80% recorded once. Sequencing was performed on peripheral blood. These TCRs come from a woman aged 25 to 45 who had recovered from COVID-19. CDR3s include the opening cysteine and the closing phenylalanine or tryptophan. D genes are given only for firm matches. Only part of the rows carry a size: once, few, many, or a class if the clone is expanded.

j_gene: TRBJ1-2
abundance: -
d_gene: TRBD1
v_gene: TRBV5-4
CDR3aa: CASSLQGTANYGYTF
CDR3nt: TGTGCCAGCAGCCTACAGGGGACAGCTAACTATGGCTACACCTTC

j_gene: TRBJ2-1
abundance: -
d_gene: TRBD2
v_gene: TRBV19
CDR3aa: CASSGTSSYNEQFF
CDR3nt: TGTGCCAGTAGCGGGACTAGCAGCTACAATGAGCAGTTCTTC

j_gene: TRBJ2-6
abundance: once
d_gene: -
v_gene: TRBV10-3
CDR3aa: CAISESNGQYSGANVLTF
CDR3nt: TGTGCCATCAGTGAGTCGAACGGACAATACTCTGGGGCCAACGTCCTGACTTTC

j_gene: TRBJ2-1
abundance: -
d_gene: -
v_gene: TRBV28
CDR3aa: CASSLHREKGEQFF
CDR3nt: TGTGCCAGCAGTTTACACAGGGAAAAGGGTGAGCAGTTCTTC

j_gene: TRBJ2-7
abundance: few
d_gene: TRBD1
v_gene: TRBV6-2/TRBV6-3
CDR3aa: CASSYFRDREYEQYF
CDR3nt: TGTGCCAGCAGTTACTTCCGGGACAGGGAGTACGAGCAGTACTTC

j_gene: TRBJ2-2
abundance: -
d_gene: TRBD2
v_gene: TRBV27
CDR3aa: CASSLLAGASGELFF
CDR3nt: TGTGCCAGCAGTCTACTAGCGGGAGCGTCCGGGGAGCTGTTTTTT

j_gene: TRBJ1-1
abundance: -
d_gene: -
v_gene: TRBV27
CDR3aa: CASRQNREAFF
CDR3nt: TGTGCCAGCAGACAAAACAGGGAGGCTTTCTTT

j_gene: TRBJ2-5
abundance: -
d_gene: -
v_gene: TRBV29-1
CDR3aa: CSVEEGLVGGFQETQYF
CDR3nt: TGCAGCGTTGAAGAAGGGTTGGTGGGAGGTTTCCAAGAGACCCAGTACTTC

j_gene: TRBJ1-2
abundance: -
d_gene: TRBD1
v_gene: TRBV27
CDR3aa: CASSLGRGSDGYTF
CDR3nt: TGTGCCAGCAGTTTGGGCAGGGGGTCTGATGGCTACACCTTC

j_gene: TRBJ1-1
abundance: -
d_gene: -
v_gene: TRBV5-1
CDR3aa: CASSLAGFPDLLNTEAFF
CDR3nt: TGCGCCAGCAGCTTGGCAGGTTTTCCCGACCTCCTGAACACTGAAGCTTTCTTT

j_gene: TRBJ1-1
abundance: many
d_gene: TRBD1
v_gene: TRBV7-9
CDR3aa: CASSLPTGGGWAFF
CDR3nt: TGTGCCAGCAGCTTACCGACAGGGGGCGGCTGGGCTTTCTTT

j_gene: TRBJ1-4
abundance: -
d_gene: -
v_gene: TRBV7-9
CDR3aa: CASSSNDRNEKLFF
CDR3nt: TGTGCCAGCAGCTCCAACGACAGGAATGAAAAACTGTTTTTT

j_gene: TRBJ1-1
abundance: -
d_gene: -
v_gene: TRBV5-4
CDR3aa: CASSLGGSGTEAFF
CDR3nt: TGTGCCAGCAGCCTGGGAGGGAGCGGGACTGAAGCTTTCTTT

j_gene: TRBJ2-7
abundance: -
d_gene: TRBD1
v_gene: TRBV27
CDR3aa: CASRGTGTGLYEQYF
CDR3nt: TGTGCCAGCAGGGGGACCGGGACAGGGCTATACGAGCAGTACTTC

j_gene: TRBJ1-1
abundance: -
d_gene: -
v_gene: TRBV9
CDR3aa: CASSVVTGNTEAFF
CDR3nt: TGTGCCAGCAGCGTAGTAACCGGGAACACTGAAGCTTTCTTT

j_gene: TRBJ1-5
abundance: -
d_gene: -
v_gene: TRBV10-2
CDR3aa: CASSDPQGISNQPQHF
CDR3nt: TGCGCCAGCAGTGATCCTCAGGGGATTAGCAATCAGCCCCAGCATTTT

j_gene: TRBJ2-1
abundance: few
d_gene: TRBD1
v_gene: TRBV6-4
CDR3aa: CASSEQGASYNEQFF
CDR3nt: TGTGCCAGCAGTGAACAGGGGGCCTCCTACAATGAGCAGTTCTTC

j_gene: TRBJ1-3
abundance: -
d_gene: -
v_gene: TRBV5-1
CDR3aa: CASSFTQSSSGNTIYF
CDR3nt: TGCGCCAGCAGCTTTACCCAGTCTAGCTCTGGAAACACCATATATTTT

j_gene: TRBJ2-3
abundance: -
d_gene: -
v_gene: TRBV28
CDR3aa: CASSQRADTQYF
CDR3nt: TGTGCCAGCAGTCAGAGGGCAGATACGCAGTATTTT

j_gene: TRBJ2-7
abundance: -
d_gene: TRBD2
v_gene: TRBV7-8
CDR3aa: CASSPRTSGSSYEQYF
CDR3nt: TGTGCCAGCAGCCCACGGACTAGCGGGAGCTCCTACGAGCAGTACTTC

j_gene: TRBJ2-2
abundance: few
d_gene: TRBD2
v_gene: TRBV2
CDR3aa: CASSSSGRGTGELFF
CDR3nt: TGTGCCAGCAGTTCTAGCGGGAGGGGAACCGGGGAGCTGTTTTTT

j_gene: TRBJ2-7
abundance: -
d_gene: -
v_gene: TRBV10-3
CDR3aa: CAISEYKTNYEQYF
CDR3nt: TGTGCCATCAGTGAGTACAAGACTAACTACGAGCAGTACTTC

j_gene: TRBJ2-1
abundance: -
d_gene: -
v_gene: TRBV7-9
CDR3aa: CASSALTGSSYNEQFF
CDR3nt: TGTGCCAGCAGCGCTTTAACAGGGAGCTCCTACAATGAGCAGTTCTTC

j_gene: TRBJ2-1
abundance: -
d_gene: TRBD1
v_gene: TRBV6-4
CDR3aa: CASSYAGTGGFDEQFF
CDR3nt: TGTGCCAGCAGTTATGCCGGGACAGGGGGCTTCGATGAGCAGTTCTTC

j_gene: TRBJ2-3
abundance: -
d_gene: TRBD1
v_gene: TRBV6-1
CDR3aa: CASSELVTGADTQYF
CDR3nt: TGTGCCAGCAGTGAATTGGTAACAGGGGCGGATACGCAGTATTTT

j_gene: TRBJ1-1
abundance: -
d_gene: -
v_gene: TRBV20-1
CDR3aa: CRALNTEAFF
CDR3nt: TGCAGGGCATTGAACACTGAAGCTTTCTTT

j_gene: TRBJ2-1
abundance: -
d_gene: -
v_gene: TRBV18
CDR3aa: CASSPPLAEPGHNEQFF
CDR3nt: TGTGCCAGCTCACCTCCATTAGCGGAGCCCGGCCACAATGAGCAGTTCTTC

j_gene: TRBJ2-7
abundance: -
d_gene: -
v_gene: TRBV27
CDR3aa: CASSLGRGTYEQYF
CDR3nt: TGTGCCAGCAGTTTGGGCCGGGGAACCTACGAGCAGTACTTC

j_gene: TRBJ1-2
abundance: -
d_gene: -
v_gene: TRBV5-6
CDR3aa: CASSLTPSSYGYTF
CDR3nt: TGTGCCAGCAGCTTGACCCCATCCAGCTATGGCTACACCTTC

j_gene: TRBJ2-1
abundance: -
d_gene: TRBD2
v_gene: TRBV2
CDR3aa: CASNTGAGGYEQFF
CDR3nt: TGTGCCAGCAACACGGGGGCGGGAGGCTATGAGCAGTTCTTC

j_gene: TRBJ1-5
abundance: -
d_gene: -
v_gene: TRBV28
CDR3aa: CASRAGIIGQPQHF
CDR3nt: TGTGCCAGCAGGGCGGGAATTATTGGGCAGCCCCAGCATTTT

j_gene: TRBJ1-1
abundance: once
d_gene: -
v_gene: TRBV5-4
CDR3aa: CASSLAFRANTEAFF
CDR3nt: TGTGCCAGCAGCTTGGCCTTCAGGGCGAACACTGAAGCTTTCTTT

j_gene: TRBJ1-5
abundance: -
d_gene: TRBD1
v_gene: TRBV28
CDR3aa: CASRTGQAVRQPQHF
CDR3nt: TGTGCCAGCAGGACGGGACAGGCGGTAAGACAGCCCCAGCATTTT

j_gene: TRBJ1-1
abundance: -
d_gene: -
v_gene: TRBV5-4
CDR3aa: CASSLEQNTEAFF
CDR3nt: TGTGCCAGCAGCTTGGAACAGAACACTGAAGCTTTCTTT

j_gene: TRBJ1-1
abundance: -
d_gene: TRBD1
v_gene: TRBV5-1
CDR3aa: CASSITTGVSGAFF
CDR3nt: TGCGCCAGCAGCATAACAACAGGGGTTTCTGGAGCTTTCTTT

j_gene: TRBJ1-4
abundance: -
d_gene: -
v_gene: TRBV24-1
CDR3aa: CATSDPGATNEKLFF
CDR3nt: TGTGCCACCAGTGATCCGGGAGCAACTAATGAAAAACTGTTTTTT

j_gene: TRBJ2-1
abundance: -
d_gene: -
v_gene: TRBV27
CDR3aa: CASSLYGQGSFNEQFF
CDR3nt: TGTGCCAGCAGTTTATATGGCCAGGGGTCATTCAATGAGCAGTTCTTC

j_gene: TRBJ2-3
abundance: -
d_gene: -
v_gene: TRBV7-3
CDR3aa: CASSSTPDSHIDTQYF
CDR3nt: TGTGCCAGCAGCTCAACCCCGGACAGTCATATAGATACGCAGTATTTT

j_gene: TRBJ2-7
abundance: few
d_gene: TRBD2
v_gene: TRBV24-1
CDR3aa: CATSVLAGGYYEQYF
CDR3nt: TGTGCCACCAGTGTCCTAGCGGGAGGCTACTACGAGCAGTACTTC

j_gene: TRBJ2-7
abundance: -
d_gene: -
v_gene: TRBV19
CDR3aa: CASSISRHYEQYF
CDR3nt: TGTGCCAGTAGTATATCGAGACACTACGAGCAGTACTTC

j_gene: TRBJ2-3
abundance: few
d_gene: TRBD2
v_gene: TRBV5-4
CDR3aa: CASSFPSGGTDTQYF
CDR3nt: TGTGCCAGCAGCTTCCCTAGCGGGGGCACAGATACGCAGTATTTT